A single sample gave rise to the 8 T cell receptor beta chains below, sequenced in a study of Ad26.COV2.S vaccination and SARS-CoV-2 variants. Treatment given: 19 received Ad26.COV2.S at low or high dose, single or two shots; a few received placebo; per-sample allocation not given. The investigators took samples on day 63 after the first vaccine or placebo injection. Repertoires were generated with immunoSEQ multiplex PCR, while TCRdb's copy carries only in-frame clones and drops some. The sample has almost 400,000 clones; over 75% are singletons. Sequenced material: peripheral blood, taken in a trial of Ad26.COV2.S vaccine versus placebo. These receptors all come from a person aged 18 to 65 who received the Ad26.COV2.S COVID-19 vaccine or a placebo.

The count of this clone is one. CDR3 amino acids: CASSPGQGVRYTF. The CDR3 coding sequence is TGTGCCAGCTCACCAGGACAGGGGGTGCGCTACACCTTC. This chain links TRBV18 with TRBJ1-2, with 10 bases fitting TRBD1. Unmatched junction bases numbered 3, after V lost 2 bases and J lost 9 bases. The CDR3 has 13 residues. Germline CDR1 KGHSH, CDR2 LQKENI.

The chain combines TRBV9 with TRBJ2-1; unclear D gene. Trimming took 4 bases from V and 7 from J, leaving 18 bases between them. The CDR3 totals 15 residues. CDR1 and CDR2 from the germline V gene are SGDLS and YYNGEE. The CDR3 loop is CASSRWPRKGNEQFF. Written as DNA, the CDR3 is TGTGCCAGCAGCAGGTGGCCCCGCAAGGGAAATGAGCAGTTCTTC.

This chain joins TRBV7-9 and TRBJ1-1, with TRBD1 identical over 7 bases. The CDR3 sequence is 15 residues long. V lost 5 bases, J lost 5 bases, and 11 bases stayed unmatched. Looked up from germline, CDR1 is SEHNR and CDR2 is FQNEAQ (reference sequence). CDR3: CASSDGTALLTEAFF. The DNA for the CDR3 is TGTGCCAGCAGCGACGGGACAGCCCTGTTGACTGAAGCTTTCTTT.

CDR3 loop: CASSLQAGVSSDTQYF. For the CDR3, the DNA is TGTGCCAGCAGCTTACAAGCGGGAGTCAGTTCTGATACGCAGTATTTT. The J gene is TRBJ2-3, the V gene TRBV7-2; 8 positions match TRBD2. This CDR3 has 16 residues. Trimming took 2 bases from V and 6 from J; bases not matched to a gene: 10. Germline CDR1 reads SGHTA; CDR2 reads FQGNSA. The variable domain in full, with the rest retrieved from reference TRBV7-2 and TRBJ2-3, is GAGVSQSPSNKVTEKGKDVELRCDPISGHTALYWYRQSLGQGLEFLIYFQGNSAPDKSGLPSDRFSAERTGGSVSTLTIQRTQQEDSAVYLCASSLQAGVSSDTQYFGPGTRLTVL.

The V and J genes are TRBV15 and TRBJ2-7; TRBD1 matches 9 bases. Looked up from germline, CDR1 is LNHNV and CDR2 is YYDKDF (reference sequence). The CDR3 totals 15 residues. J lost 4 bases, V lost 3 bases, and 7 bases had no gene match. The CDR3 DNA follows: TGTGCCACCAGCAGGTCGCCCGGGACAGGGTACGAGCAGTACTTC. Translated: CATSRSPGTGYEQYF.

This sequence joins TRBV21-1 and TRBJ2-2; the table's D call of TRBD2 was not tested on the DNA. TRBV21-1 is flagged as a pseudogene. The CDR3 consists of 21 residues. The CDR3 spells CASSKPPGTSGRAWNTGELFF. Here the CDR3 DNA reads TGTGCCAGCAGCAAGCCACCCGGGACTAGCGGGAGGGCCTGGAACACCGGGGAGCTGTTTTTT.

V gene TRBV28 combines with J gene TRBJ1-5; 9 bases align to TRBD1. J lost 6 bases, V lost 3 bases, and 6 bases had no gene match. CDR1 MDHEN and CDR2 SYDVKM come from the germline V gene. The CDR3 is made up of 15 amino acids. The CDR3 loop reads CASSLGTGISQPQHF. CDR3 DNA: TGTGCCAGCAGTTTGGGGACAGGGATTAGTCAGCCCCAGCATTTT.

The chain links TRBV28 to TRBJ1-4, with 9 bases identical to TRBD1. V was pared by 6 bases and J by 11 bases, with 10 bases of the junction left unmatched. CDR1 and CDR2 from the germline V gene are MDHEN and SYDVKM. The CDR3 has 14 amino acids. CDR3 in amino acids: CASSPRDRDRKLFF. CDR3 nucleotides: TGTGCCAGCAGCCCCCGGGACAGGGACCGGAAACTGTTTTTT.